A selection of T cell receptor beta chains follows, all from one sample in a study of shared clonotypes between healthy human individuals. Measured with immunoSEQ multiplex PCR; TCRdb has only the in-frame clones, and not every one. The sample consists of 1.6 million or so clones, less than 99% of them appearing once. Sequencing input: naive CD4+ T cells sorted from blood. The receptor set was obtained from a man aged 25 to 40 in good health. The CDR3 runs from the conserved cysteine through the conserved F or W. Fields, in order: J gene, V gene, CDR3 protein.

>TRBJ2-3|TRBV27
CASSFLGPSTDTQYF
>TRBJ1-2|TRBV6-6
CASSYEGSGGYTF
>TRBJ1-5|TRBV30
CAWSVQNQPQHF
>TRBJ2-7|TRBV28
CASSIGGDRAYEQYF
>TRBJ1-1|TRBV25-1
CASSADTGRPEAFF
>TRBJ1-2|TRBV28
CASSLRGIYGYTF
>TRBJ2-1|TRBV2
CASSDVVSYNEQFF
>TRBJ1-4|TRBV7-9
CASSVKNRQGMFWVEKLFF
>TRBJ2-5|TRBV6-1
CASRVYPGDFETQYF
>TRBJ2-1|TRBV7-9
CASSPEPLAGARYNEQFF
>TRBJ2-7|TRBV7-2
CASSLVGKPEQYF
>TRBJ2-7|TRBV4-2
CASSLPGGYEQYF
>TRBJ2-1|TRBV29-1
CSVEDPRGIYNEQFF
>TRBJ2-3|TRBV27
CASSYLVGDTQYF
>TRBJ2-1|TRBV15
CATSRALPSGTYNEQFF
>TRBJ2-2|TRBV30
CAWSHTQGGELFF
>TRBJ2-1|TRBV5-1
CASSLGEMRGPYNEQFF
>TRBJ2-7|TRBV4-1
CASSRQGDSYEQYF
>TRBJ2-1|TRBV15
CATSRSPGLAGSSYNEQFF
>TRBJ1-5|TRBV7-2
CASSFRGHQPQHF
>TRBJ2-1|TRBV28
CASSFSGNEQFF
>TRBJ1-1|TRBV5-4
CASSKATNANTEAFF
>TRBJ2-5|TRBV19
CASSKTVGTQYF
>TRBJ1-5|TRBV6-5
CASKNPGTGAPQHF
>TRBJ1-1|TRBV5-1
CASSFDRQEAFF
>TRBJ1-4|TRBV15
CATSRTPGQQLNEKLFF
>TRBJ2-6|TRBV5-3
CARSPGAGANVLTF